These T cell receptor beta chains were read from a single sample in a study of blood T cell repertoires in COVID-19. TCRdb's copy holds only in-frame clones and misses some; the assay was immunoSEQ multiplex PCR. Here the sample spans about 120,000 clones, roughly 89% being singletons. The sequenced sample consisted of peripheral blood. All receptors come from a man in his forties with acute or convalescent COVID-19. Each CDR3 is given with its conserved first and last residue.

TRBJ1-6	TRBV4-2	CASRDRDRALSPLHF
TRBJ2-3	TRBV3-1/TRBV3-2	CASSQRDTQYF
TRBJ1-1	TRBV4-3	CASSQDRMNTEAFF
TRBJ2-5	TRBV25-1	CASSAGLAGTETQYF
TRBJ1-5	TRBV9	CASSGQGDQPQHF
TRBJ1-3	TRBV14	CASSPGQGPFGNTIYF
TRBJ2-3	TRBV12-3/TRBV12-4	CASSLYPGDTQYF
TRBJ1-5	TRBV19	CASSIDWAGNQPQHF
TRBJ1-1	TRBV4-1	CASSQPPGHSNTEAFF
TRBJ2-2	TRBV7-3	CASSFQGWTGELFF
TRBJ1-2	TRBV7-6	CASSLGTGSPNGYTF
TRBJ1-1	TRBV4-3	CASSRDGNTEAFF
TRBJ1-2	TRBV29-1	CSVSVGDTYGYTF
TRBJ1-5	TRBV5-5	CASSLEIGQGFNQPQHF
TRBJ2-2	TRBV10-2	CASLAGGYRNTGELFF
TRBJ2-1	TRBV19	CASNPPGLYSYNEQFF
TRBJ1-3	TRBV15	CATSRNMAAGNTIYF
TRBJ1-2	TRBV10-3	CAISVRPRGGYTF
TRBJ1-1	TRBV6-1	CASSDPVNTEAFF
TRBJ2-3	TRBV27	CASSLRGWVDTQYF
TRBJ2-3	TRBV11-3	CASSSTSTDTQYF
TRBJ2-7	TRBV7-9	CASSLAPAYEQYF
TRBJ1-1	TRBV5-6	CASSLTEVEAFF
TRBJ2-3	TRBV19	CASRFIGDTDTQYF
TRBJ2-7	TRBV5-1	CASSLVPAGGSYEQYF
TRBJ2-3	TRBV5-4	CASSLRLAGGKDTQYF
TRBJ2-7	TRBV7-9	CASSLGLAPGQYF
TRBJ1-1	TRBV10-3	CAISPTSEVVTEAFF
TRBJ2-5	TRBV30	CASTPSGRTETQYF
TRBJ2-7	TRBV5-6	CASSRPGTSGHYEQYF
TRBJ2-3	TRBV24-1	CATNPGGTGTDTQYF
TRBJ1-3	TRBV18	CASSPTGGSGNTIYF
TRBJ1-2	TRBV27	CASSLGADYGYTF
TRBJ2-7	TRBV6-1	CASSDNRAYEQYF
TRBJ1-1	TRBV30	CAWSSQGSEAFF
TRBJ1-3	TRBV5-1	CASSLDSYSGNTIYF
TRBJ2-1	TRBV2	CASSERPPEADEQFF
TRBJ2-7	TRBV3-1/TRBV3-2	CASSHDPTGREQYF
TRBJ1-3	TRBV30	CAWSVGGFGNTIYF
TRBJ1-5	TRBV30	CAWSTRGNQPQHF
TRBJ1-1	TRBV18	CASSSGQGLNTEAFF
TRBJ2-5	TRBV6-5	CAKYRGEVPETQYF
TRBJ1-1	TRBV9	CASSVAEGGEAFF
TRBJ1-6	TRBV9	CASSGTPYSPLHF
TRBJ2-1	TRBV11-3	CASSSASGNEQFF
TRBJ1-3	TRBV30	CAWRERTGLGNTIYF
TRBJ2-7	TRBV10-3	CAISEPGTTGSF
TRBJ1-6	TRBV4-1	CASSPPGLQNSPLHF
TRBJ2-7	TRBV13	CASSLELSSYEQYF
TRBJ2-3	TRBV6-5	CATSEGDELDTQYF
TRBJ2-7	TRBV4-3	CASSQGGASGAYEQYF
TRBJ2-7	TRBV15	CATSRLGDSYEQYF
TRBJ1-1	TRBV3-1/TRBV3-2	CASSQADSPLAEAFF
TRBJ2-7	TRBV29-1	CSVQGTADYEQYF
TRBJ2-6	TRBV5-1	CASSLAGGAGANVLTF
TRBJ2-7	TRBV6-5	CASTTGGKEYEQYF
TRBJ2-7	TRBV27	CASSPQTSGSYEQYF
TRBJ2-7	TRBV10-3	CAISEDRVGYEQYF
TRBJ2-7	TRBV5-1	CASSFTDYRAGQYF